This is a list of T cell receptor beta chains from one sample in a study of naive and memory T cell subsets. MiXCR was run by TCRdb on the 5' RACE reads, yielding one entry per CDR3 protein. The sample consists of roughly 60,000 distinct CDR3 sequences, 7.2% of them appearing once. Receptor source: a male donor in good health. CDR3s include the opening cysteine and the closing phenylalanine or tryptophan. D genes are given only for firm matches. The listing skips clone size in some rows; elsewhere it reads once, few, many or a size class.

CDR3nt: TGTGCCAGCAGCTATGACCGAACCAACACTGAAGCTTTCTTT
CDR3aa: CASSYDRTNTEAFF
v_gene: TRBV13
abundance: many
d_gene: -
j_gene: TRBJ1-1

CDR3nt: TGTGCCAGCAGTGAATTGGCCCCTGAGCAGTTCTTC
CDR3aa: CASSELAPEQFF
v_gene: TRBV6-1
abundance: few
d_gene: -
j_gene: TRBJ2-1

CDR3nt: TGTGCCAGCAGTTCACCGGGACAGGGCAACAATGAGCAGTTCTTC
CDR3aa: CASSSPGQGNNEQFF
v_gene: TRBV27
abundance: -
d_gene: TRBD1
j_gene: TRBJ2-1

CDR3nt: TGCGCCAGCAGCCCCGACGGGAGCTTCAACAATCAGCCCCAGCATTTT
CDR3aa: CASSPDGSFNNQPQHF
v_gene: TRBV5-1
abundance: many
d_gene: -
j_gene: TRBJ1-5

CDR3nt: TGTGCCAGCAGCTTCCCGTGGACCCTGTGGACCCAGTACTTC
CDR3aa: CASSFPWTLWTQYF
v_gene: TRBV7-9
abundance: -
d_gene: -
j_gene: TRBJ2-5

CDR3nt: TGCGCCAGCACCCCAGGGGGACAGGGGGCGACTGGGGCCAACGTCCTGACTTTC
CDR3aa: CASTPGGQGATGANVLTF
v_gene: TRBV10-1
abundance: -
d_gene: TRBD1
j_gene: TRBJ2-6

CDR3nt: TGCGCCAGCAGCTTGGGGTCGCGGGACGCCCCGGTTCATTTT
CDR3aa: CASSLGSRDAPVHF
v_gene: TRBV5-1
abundance: -
d_gene: -
j_gene: TRBJ1-5

CDR3nt: TGCAGCGTTGAAGATCCCGGGACAGGGCCCTACGAGCAGTACTTC
CDR3aa: CSVEDPGTGPYEQYF
v_gene: TRBV29-1
abundance: many
d_gene: TRBD1
j_gene: TRBJ2-7

CDR3nt: TGTGCCAGCAGCGACGGACTAGCTGGCTACACCTTC
CDR3aa: CASSDGLAGYTF
v_gene: TRBV7-2
abundance: -
d_gene: -
j_gene: TRBJ1-2

CDR3nt: TGCAGTGCTAGTCCCGGGACCTACAATGAGCAGTTCTTC
CDR3aa: CSASPGTYNEQFF
v_gene: TRBV20-1
abundance: -
d_gene: -
j_gene: TRBJ2-1

CDR3nt: TGTGCCAGTAGTCTAGACAGGCCCAACACCGGGGAGCTGTTTTTT
CDR3aa: CASSLDRPNTGELFF
v_gene: TRBV19
abundance: -
d_gene: -
j_gene: TRBJ2-2

CDR3nt: TGTGCCAGCAGCGTCAGACTTTCCCCCAATGAGCAGTTCTTC
CDR3aa: CASSVRLSPNEQFF
v_gene: TRBV9
abundance: few
d_gene: -
j_gene: TRBJ2-1

CDR3nt: TGTGCCAGCAGCTTAGTCGAGAACACTGAAGCTTTCTTT
CDR3aa: CASSLVENTEAFF
v_gene: TRBV7-9
abundance: many
d_gene: -
j_gene: TRBJ1-1

CDR3nt: TGTGCCAGCAGGCCACTCGACAGGGGAGAAAAACTGTTTTTT
CDR3aa: CASRPLDRGEKLFF
v_gene: TRBV27
abundance: -
d_gene: TRBD1
j_gene: TRBJ1-4

CDR3nt: TGTGCCAGCAGTCGGACAGGTCTACACAATCAGCCCCAGCATTTT
CDR3aa: CASSRTGLHNQPQHF
v_gene: TRBV27
abundance: few
d_gene: TRBD1
j_gene: TRBJ1-5

CDR3nt: TGCGCCAGCAGCCAAGAAGGGGACAGGAAACTCCTCTACGAGCAGTACTTC
CDR3aa: CASSQEGDRKLLYEQYF
v_gene: TRBV4-1
abundance: many
d_gene: TRBD1
j_gene: TRBJ2-7

CDR3nt: TGCGCCAGCAGCCTGGACGACCCGCTGTATAATAATTCACCCCTCCACTTT
CDR3aa: CASSLDDPLYNNSPLHF
v_gene: TRBV5-1
abundance: -
d_gene: -
j_gene: TRBJ1-6

CDR3nt: TGTGCCAGCTCAGGACTCACCACAGATACGCAGTATTTT
CDR3aa: CASSGLTTDTQYF
v_gene: TRBV27
abundance: few
d_gene: -
j_gene: TRBJ2-3

CDR3nt: TGCAGTGCTAGAGATTTAACTAGCGGGAGTTACAATGAGCAGTTCTTC
CDR3aa: CSARDLTSGSYNEQFF
v_gene: TRBV20-1
abundance: few
d_gene: TRBD2
j_gene: TRBJ2-1

CDR3nt: TGTGCCAGCAGCTTAACCGGGACAGGGAACTACGAGCAGTACTTC
CDR3aa: CASSLTGTGNYEQYF
v_gene: TRBV7-9
abundance: -
d_gene: TRBD1
j_gene: TRBJ2-7

CDR3nt: TGCAGCGCCCGACAAGGCGCCTCCTATGGCTACACCTTC
CDR3aa: CSARQGASYGYTF
v_gene: TRBV29-1
abundance: -
d_gene: -
j_gene: TRBJ1-2

CDR3nt: TGCGCCAGCAGCCAAGATCCAGGTCTAGCGGAATCCTACAATGAGCAGTTCTTC
CDR3aa: CASSQDPGLAESYNEQFF
v_gene: TRBV4-1
abundance: few
d_gene: TRBD2
j_gene: TRBJ2-1

CDR3nt: TGCAGCGCGGGACAGGGAGATCAGCCCCAGCATTTT
CDR3aa: CSAGQGDQPQHF
v_gene: TRBV29-1
abundance: many
d_gene: TRBD1
j_gene: TRBJ1-5

CDR3nt: TGTGCCAGCAGTCGCCGGATAGCGGGAGGGTACGAGCAGTACTTC
CDR3aa: CASSRRIAGGYEQYF
v_gene: TRBV7-2
abundance: many
d_gene: TRBD2
j_gene: TRBJ2-7

CDR3nt: TGCGCCAGCAGCCCCGGGACAGGGAAAGCAGATACGCAGTATTTT
CDR3aa: CASSPGTGKADTQYF
v_gene: TRBV5-1
abundance: few
d_gene: TRBD1
j_gene: TRBJ2-3

CDR3nt: TGTGCCAGTAGTTCAAAACAGGGTTCCAATGAGCAGTTCTTC
CDR3aa: CASSSKQGSNEQFF
v_gene: TRBV19
abundance: -
d_gene: -
j_gene: TRBJ2-1

CDR3nt: TGTGCCAGCTCACCTTTGATTCCGGAGGCCGCCGGGGAGCTGTTTTTT
CDR3aa: CASSPLIPEAAGELFF
v_gene: TRBV18
abundance: -
d_gene: -
j_gene: TRBJ2-2

CDR3nt: TGTGCCTGGAGTGGACAGCCGAACACTGAAGCTTTCTTT
CDR3aa: CAWSGQPNTEAFF
v_gene: TRBV30
abundance: many
d_gene: -
j_gene: TRBJ1-1

CDR3nt: TGTGCCAGCAGTTTATGGGGGGCGCGGACTGAAGCTTTCTTT
CDR3aa: CASSLWGARTEAFF
v_gene: TRBV27
abundance: few
d_gene: -
j_gene: TRBJ1-1

CDR3nt: TGTGCCAGCGCCGGGACAGGGGCGGAGGAGCAGTACTTC
CDR3aa: CASAGTGAEEQYF
v_gene: TRBV6-1
abundance: few
d_gene: TRBD1
j_gene: TRBJ2-7

CDR3nt: TGCAGCGTCGGGACAGGGGGGTCCTACGAGCAGTACTTC
CDR3aa: CSVGTGGSYEQYF
v_gene: TRBV29-1
abundance: many
d_gene: TRBD1
j_gene: TRBJ2-7

CDR3nt: TGCACCAGCAGCCCCTACGAGCAGTACTTC
CDR3aa: CTSSPYEQYF
v_gene: TRBV1
abundance: few
d_gene: -
j_gene: TRBJ2-7

CDR3nt: TGTGCCAGCAGCCACGAAGACGGAAATGAAAAACTGTTTTTT
CDR3aa: CASSHEDGNEKLFF
v_gene: TRBV7-8
abundance: few
d_gene: -
j_gene: TRBJ1-4